This TCR beta chain was identified during a study of neurological immune-mediated disorders. The cDNA was synthesized by means of template-switch 5'RACE, which was carried out with 10-nucleotide random UMIs. Each CDR3 protein gets one entry after TCRdb re-called the 5' RACE reads with MiXCR. The table shows approximately 26,000 distinct CDR3 sequences, with almost 2.5% occurring only once. Overall study results and limits: While HTLV-1-associated myelopathy showed the greatest TCR clonal expansion, multiple sclerosis showed the least, falling below healthy controls. Phylogenetic grouping assigned the repertoires of 18 of 34 multiple sclerosis patients to a single related-CDR3 cluster, representing a possible signature.

In its sample, this clonotype is medium-sized (0.01 to 0.1%). Its target is not known. The receptor's source is a woman in her 50s with multiple sclerosis. Sequencing was done on a sample of PBMCs.

CDR3 nucleotides: TGCGCCAGCAGTGCGGACAGGGGACGGCAAGAGACCCAGTACTTC. Translating it yields CASSADRGRQETQYF. This chain connects TRBV5-1 to TRBJ2-5; 9 bases match TRBD1. The CDR3 consists of 15 residues. Trimming removed 5 bases from V and 2 bases from J; junction bases left unmatched: 7. Germline-derived CDR1 and CDR2 are SGHRS and YFSETQ.